Detailed here is one T cell receptor beta chain. The data were taken from a study of blood T cell repertoires in COVID-19. V lost 7 bases and J lost 1, with 7 bases in between. Germline CDR1 MNHEY, CDR2 SVGAGI. There are 12 residues in the CDR3. Clones were sequenced by immunoSEQ multiplex PCR, and TCRdb holds only the in-frame ones, with some missing. The sample consists of 150,000 to 200,000 clones, around 84% of them appearing once. The rearrangement uses TRBV6-5 and TRBJ1-1; D call uncertain. The sequencing input was peripheral blood. This clonotype was obtained from a man aged 35 to 55 with active or convalescent COVID-19. This chain's CDR3 is CASNSWNTEAFF. The CDR3 DNA is TGTGCCAGCAATTCGTGGAACACTGAAGCTTTCTTT.